This is a list of T cell receptor beta chains from one sample in a study of CD8 T cells in Susac syndrome. TCRdb re-derived calls from the immunoSEQ multiplex PCR reads in MiXCR, one entry per CDR3 protein. The top ten clones hold 0.25% to 0.4% of a sample with over 80,000 distinct CDR3 sequences, about 93% of them seen once. Input material: CD8+ T cells from PBMCs. These receptors were collected from a human donor in good health. Both conserved end residues are part of each CDR3. D genes are given only for firm matches. Clone size is shown for a subset of rows, as once, few, many or a class of expanded clone.

clone size: -
J gene: TRBJ2-2
D gene: TRBD2
V gene: TRBV4-2
CDR3 DNA: TGTGCCAGCAGCCAAGTACCATCTAGCGGGGGGGCCGGGGAGCTGTTTTTT
CDR3 protein: CASSQVPSSGGAGELFF

clone size: -
J gene: TRBJ1-1
D gene: -
V gene: TRBV30
CDR3 DNA: TGTGCCAGCTTGGGGGCGAGAGGGACTGAAGCTTTCTTT
CDR3 protein: CASLGARGTEAFF

clone size: -
J gene: TRBJ2-3
D gene: -
V gene: TRBV6-6
CDR3 DNA: TGTGCCAGCAGTTACTCCGGCTCCCGGGATACGCAGTATTTT
CDR3 protein: CASSYSGSRDTQYF

clone size: -
J gene: TRBJ2-1
D gene: -
V gene: TRBV20-1
CDR3 DNA: TGCAGTGCTAGAGAGGCTAGAGAATACAATGAGCAGTTCTTC
CDR3 protein: CSAREAREYNEQFF

clone size: -
J gene: TRBJ2-3
D gene: TRBD2
V gene: TRBV15
CDR3 DNA: TGTGCCACCAGCTCCTCCGGAAGCGGGGGAGATACGCAGTATTTT
CDR3 protein: CATSSSGSGGDTQYF

clone size: -
J gene: TRBJ2-1
D gene: -
V gene: TRBV9
CDR3 DNA: TGTGCCAGCAGCGTAGTCGGGGAGTGGAATGAGCAGTTCTTC
CDR3 protein: CASSVVGEWNEQFF

clone size: -
J gene: TRBJ1-5
D gene: TRBD1
V gene: TRBV7-8
CDR3 DNA: TGTGCCAGCAGCTTAGGAGGGGGCAGTTATCAGCCCCAGCATTTT
CDR3 protein: CASSLGGGSYQPQHF

clone size: -
J gene: TRBJ1-6
D gene: -
V gene: TRBV5-1
CDR3 DNA: TGCGCCAGCAGCTTGGGGGCCAGAAGCTCCTATAATTCACCCCTCCACTTT
CDR3 protein: CASSLGARSSYNSPLHF

clone size: few
J gene: TRBJ2-1
D gene: -
V gene: TRBV5-1
CDR3 DNA: TGCGCCAGCAGCGCTAGCAGCGGCCGGGAAAACTACAATGAGCAGTTCTTC
CDR3 protein: CASSASSGRENYNEQFF

clone size: -
J gene: TRBJ1-2
D gene: -
V gene: TRBV7-9
CDR3 DNA: TGTGCCAGCAGCTCGATGGGGGGCTACACCTTC
CDR3 protein: CASSSMGGYTF

clone size: -
J gene: TRBJ2-2
D gene: TRBD2
V gene: TRBV4-1
CDR3 DNA: TGCGCCAGCAGCCAAGTCGGGTGGACTAGCGGGGGGGCCCGGGAGCTGTTTTTT
CDR3 protein: CASSQVGWTSGGARELFF

clone size: -
J gene: TRBJ1-1
D gene: -
V gene: TRBV5-4
CDR3 DNA: TGTGCCAGCAGCGCACACGGACTGGAAGCTTTCTTT
CDR3 protein: CASSAHGLEAFF

clone size: -
J gene: TRBJ2-5
D gene: TRBD2
V gene: TRBV7-8
CDR3 DNA: TGTGCCAGCGTCCCAGCGGTAGCGGGGGGCGGGGAGACCCAGTACTTC
CDR3 protein: CASVPAVAGGGETQYF

clone size: -
J gene: TRBJ2-7
D gene: TRBD2
V gene: TRBV11-2
CDR3 DNA: TGTGCCAGCAGCTTAGACGTCCGGGGGGAAGGCTACGAGCAGTACTTC
CDR3 protein: CASSLDVRGEGYEQYF

clone size: -
J gene: TRBJ1-5
D gene: -
V gene: TRBV19
CDR3 DNA: TGTGCCAGTAGTATTCCCAGTTCCAATCAGCCCCAGCATTTT
CDR3 protein: CASSIPSSNQPQHF

clone size: -
J gene: TRBJ2-7
D gene: -
V gene: TRBV7-3
CDR3 DNA: TGTGCCAGCAGCCCCTATGGGAGCTCCTACGAGCAGTACTTC
CDR3 protein: CASSPYGSSYEQYF

clone size: -
J gene: TRBJ2-7
D gene: TRBD2
V gene: TRBV6-5
CDR3 DNA: TGTGCCAGCAGTTTCGGTCTAGCGGAAGACTACGAGCAGTACTTC
CDR3 protein: CASSFGLAEDYEQYF

clone size: -
J gene: TRBJ2-3
D gene: TRBD1
V gene: TRBV13
CDR3 DNA: TGTGCCAGCAGCGCCCGGGACAGCACTGGAGATACGCAGTATTTT
CDR3 protein: CASSARDSTGDTQYF

clone size: -
J gene: TRBJ1-6
D gene: -
V gene: TRBV4-1
CDR3 DNA: TGCGCCAGCAGCCCCTCGACAGGCTCCTATAATTCACCCCTCCACTTT
CDR3 protein: CASSPSTGSYNSPLHF

clone size: -
J gene: TRBJ2-5
D gene: -
V gene: TRBV27
CDR3 DNA: TGTGCCAGCAGTTATTTGGGGGACCAAGAGACCCAGTACTTC
CDR3 protein: CASSYLGDQETQYF

clone size: -
J gene: TRBJ2-2
D gene: -
V gene: TRBV5-1
CDR3 DNA: TGCGCCAGCAGCTCGATAGGACGTCGGACCGGGGAGCTGTTTTTT
CDR3 protein: CASSSIGRRTGELFF

clone size: -
J gene: TRBJ1-2
D gene: -
V gene: TRBV20-1
CDR3 DNA: TGCAGTGCTGGAAACAGGGACTATGGCTACACCTTC
CDR3 protein: CSAGNRDYGYTF

clone size: -
J gene: TRBJ2-7
D gene: TRBD1
V gene: TRBV29-1
CDR3 DNA: TGCAGCGTTGATCTGGGGACAGGGAGAGCGGAGCAGTACTTC
CDR3 protein: CSVDLGTGRAEQYF

clone size: few
J gene: TRBJ2-2
D gene: TRBD2
V gene: TRBV5-1
CDR3 DNA: TGCGCCAGCAGCCGGACTAGCGGGGGACCTCGGTCCACCGGGGAGCTGTTTTTT
CDR3 protein: CASSRTSGGPRSTGELFF

clone size: -
J gene: TRBJ2-7
D gene: -
V gene: TRBV9
CDR3 DNA: TGTGCCAGCAGCGTTGCAGGGGACTACGAGCAGTACTTC
CDR3 protein: CASSVAGDYEQYF

clone size: once
J gene: TRBJ1-6
D gene: TRBD1
V gene: TRBV13
CDR3 DNA: TGTGCCAGCAGCTCCGGGACAGGGTTTAATTCACCCCTCCACTTT
CDR3 protein: CASSSGTGFNSPLHF

clone size: -
J gene: TRBJ1-2
D gene: -
V gene: TRBV15
CDR3 DNA: TGTGCCACCAGCAGACGAGACCTACCGCACTATGGCTACACCTTC
CDR3 protein: CATSRRDLPHYGYTF

clone size: once
J gene: TRBJ2-5
D gene: TRBD2
V gene: TRBV15
CDR3 DNA: TGTGCCACCAGCAGAGACGGGGGGGCCGCGGAGACCCAGTACTTC
CDR3 protein: CATSRDGGAAETQYF

clone size: -
J gene: TRBJ1-1
D gene: -
V gene: TRBV29-1
CDR3 DNA: TGCAGCGTGGTGGAGGTAACGAACACTGAAGCTTTCTTT
CDR3 protein: CSVVEVTNTEAFF

clone size: once
J gene: TRBJ2-5
D gene: -
V gene: TRBV27
CDR3 DNA: TGTGCCAGCAGTTCCGCCCCGAGGATCGGGGAAGAGACCCAGTACTTC
CDR3 protein: CASSSAPRIGEETQYF

clone size: once
J gene: TRBJ2-7
D gene: -
V gene: TRBV7-9
CDR3 DNA: TGTGCCAGCATCCCCACAGGGCCCTACGAGCAGTACTTC
CDR3 protein: CASIPTGPYEQYF